A single TCR beta chain is shown here with its context. Its specificity is not known. From germline, CDR1 is SGHAT and CDR2 FQNNGV. Trimming took off 0 bases at V and 2 bases at J, with 14 bases between the two ends. The CDR3 is 16 residues long. The sample belongs to a study of shared clonotypes between healthy human individuals. Study-level points and caveats: Of the naive CD4 clonotypes, around 4.9% were shared across four donors.

Here immunoSEQ multiplex PCR was the method, and the copy in TCRdb shows in-frame clones only, minus some. The profile shows 2,500,000 or so clones, over 85% of them singletons. The sequencing input was naive CD4+ T cells sorted from blood. This sample's subset: CD45RA+ positively selected. The genes are TRBV11-2 and TRBJ2-7, with D perhaps assigned TRBD1 or TRBD2 (5 bases each). This TCR was recovered from a man aged 18 to 29 in good health. The CDR3 is CASSLEGTMMPYEQYF. The CDR3 region has the DNA TGTGCCAGCAGCTTAGAGGGGACGATGATGCCCTACGAGCAGTACTTC.